This T cell receptor beta chain was sequenced during a study of blood T cells in healthy people across ages. CDR3 length: 21 residues. Trimming cost V 6 bases and J 1 base; bases outside gene matches: 21. Germline CDR1 is MNHNS and CDR2 is SASEGT. As regards this clonotype: Its matching antigen is unknown.

The study's findings and limits: More naive CD4+ cells and higher diversity marked long-lived donors relative to aged donors. Observed TCR beta diversity per million T cells went down as age went up. This fall followed a roughly linear course with age.

Using a J-beta primer mix together with a sample-barcoded 5' primer, a second PCR was run for about 6 to 11 cycles. TCRdb reprocessed the 5' RACE reads with MiXCR, giving one entry per CDR3 protein. There are around 710,000 distinct CDR3 sequences in the sample; around 46% occur only once, and approximately 22% lies in the top ten. Donors were healthy Caucasian individuals from Russia aged about 6 to 95. V is TRBV6-1 and J is TRBJ2-3; TRBD1 agrees at 11 bases. This TCR was recovered from a woman in her sixties in good health. Source material: blood. The CDR3: CASRPGQGALPSGGGTDTQYF. DNA for the CDR3: TGTGCCAGCAGACCTGGACAGGGGGCGCTCCCGAGCGGTGGGGGCACAGATACGCAGTATTTT.